Reported below is one T cell receptor (beta chain). Generated by immunoSEQ multiplex PCR, the TCRdb table keeps only in-frame clones and is missing some. There are approximately 73,000 clones in the sample; around 90% occur only once, and around 0.22% lies in the top ten. This record belongs to a study of T cell changes during pregnancy in multiple sclerosis. Trimming took off 5 bases at V and 7 bases at J, with 12 bases between the two ends. The CDR3 totals 13 residues. Germline loops: CDR1 SGHTA, CDR2 FQGNSA. The chain couples TRBV7-2 to TRBJ2-1; no clear D. The sequencing here drew on CD4+ T cells from peripheral blood mononuclear cells, taken before pregnancy. This clonotype was obtained from a female donor with multiple sclerosis, enrolled in a pregnancy study. CDR3 loop: CASSPERLNEQFF. Written as DNA, the CDR3 is TGTGCCAGCAGCCCAGAACGACTTAATGAGCAGTTCTTC.